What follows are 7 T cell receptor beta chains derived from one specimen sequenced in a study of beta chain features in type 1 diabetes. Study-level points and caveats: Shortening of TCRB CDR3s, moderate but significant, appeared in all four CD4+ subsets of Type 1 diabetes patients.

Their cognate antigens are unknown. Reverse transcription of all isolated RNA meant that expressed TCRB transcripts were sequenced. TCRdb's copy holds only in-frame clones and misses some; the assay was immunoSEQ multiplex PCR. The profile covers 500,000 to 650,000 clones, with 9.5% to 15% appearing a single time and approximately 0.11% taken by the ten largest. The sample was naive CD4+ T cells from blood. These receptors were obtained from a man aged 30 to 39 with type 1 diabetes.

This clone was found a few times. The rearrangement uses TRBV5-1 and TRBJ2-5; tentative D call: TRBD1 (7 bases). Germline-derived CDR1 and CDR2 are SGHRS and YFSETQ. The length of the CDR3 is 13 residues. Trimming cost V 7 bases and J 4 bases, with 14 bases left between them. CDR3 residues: CASYDQGGETQYF. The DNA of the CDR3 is TGCGCCAGCTACGACCAGGGGGGAGAGACCCAGTACTTC.

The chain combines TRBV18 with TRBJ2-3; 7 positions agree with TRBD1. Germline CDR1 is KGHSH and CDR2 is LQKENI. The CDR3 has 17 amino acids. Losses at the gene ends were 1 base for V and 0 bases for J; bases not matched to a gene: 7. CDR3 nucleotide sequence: TGTGCCAGCTCACCACTTACAGGGGATACTAGCACAGATACGCAGTATTTT. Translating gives CASSPLTGDTSTDTQYF.

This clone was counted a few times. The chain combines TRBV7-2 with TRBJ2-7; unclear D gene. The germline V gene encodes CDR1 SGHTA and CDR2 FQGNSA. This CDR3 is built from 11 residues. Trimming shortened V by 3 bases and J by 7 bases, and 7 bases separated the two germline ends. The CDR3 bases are TGTGCCAGCAGCTTCAACATTGAGCAGTACTTC. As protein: CASSFNIEQYF.

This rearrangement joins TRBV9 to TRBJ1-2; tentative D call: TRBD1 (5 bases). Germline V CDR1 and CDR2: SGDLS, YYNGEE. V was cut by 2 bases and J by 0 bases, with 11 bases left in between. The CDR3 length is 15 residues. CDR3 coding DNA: TGTGCCAGCAGCGTTGGCAGGGCGACTAACTATGGCTACACCTTC. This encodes CASSVGRATNYGYTF. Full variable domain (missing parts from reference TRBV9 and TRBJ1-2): DSGVTQTPKHLITATGQRVTLRCSPRSGDLSVYWYQQSLDQGLQFLIQYYNGEERAKGNILERFSAQQFPDLHSELNLSSLELGDSALYFCASSVGRATNYGYTFGSGTRLTVV.

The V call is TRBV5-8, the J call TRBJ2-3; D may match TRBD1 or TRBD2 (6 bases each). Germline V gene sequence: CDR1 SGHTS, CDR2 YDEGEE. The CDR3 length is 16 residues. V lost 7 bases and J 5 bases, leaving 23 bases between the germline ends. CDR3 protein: CASPRGFGGSGDTQYF. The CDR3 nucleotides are TGTGCCAGCCCGCGTGGGTTCGGGGGCAGCGGAGATACGCAGTATTTT.

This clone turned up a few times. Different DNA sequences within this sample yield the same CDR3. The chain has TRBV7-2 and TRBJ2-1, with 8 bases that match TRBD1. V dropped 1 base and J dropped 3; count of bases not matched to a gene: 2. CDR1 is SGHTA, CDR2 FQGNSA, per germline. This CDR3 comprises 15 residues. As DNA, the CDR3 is TGTGCCAGCAGCTTAGAACAGGGGGGCTACAATGAGCAGTTCTTC. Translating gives CASSLEQGGYNEQFF.

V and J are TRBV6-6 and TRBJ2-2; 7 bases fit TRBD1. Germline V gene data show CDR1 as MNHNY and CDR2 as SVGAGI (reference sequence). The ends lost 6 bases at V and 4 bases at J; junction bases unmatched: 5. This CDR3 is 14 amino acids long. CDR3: CASSSRTGTGELFF. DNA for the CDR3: TGTGCCAGCAGCTCTCGGACAGGCACCGGGGAGCTGTTTTTT.